These 29 T cell receptor beta chains share one sample of origin, sequenced in a study of graft-versus-host responses after intestinal transplantation. Their antigens are not known. Method: immunoSEQ multiplex PCR; TCRdb's copy keeps in-frame clones and lacks some. The sample lists around 100,000 clones, approximately 93% occurring once. This specimen consisted of unstimulated CD8+ T cells sorted from spleen or lymph node cells, obtained before transplant. These receptors were obtained from a human donor who was the organ donor for an intestinal transplant.

The chain combines TRBV19 with TRBJ2-1; no reliable D call. Germline CDR1 and CDR2: LNHDA and SQIVND (reference sequence). The CDR3 contains 13 residues. V dropped 3 bases and J dropped 7 bases, with 10 bases sitting between them. CDR3 DNA sequence: TGTGCCAGTAGTATGGATAGTTGGAATGAGCAGTTCTTC. Its translation: CASSMDSWNEQFF.

This clone was detected only once. The CDR3 reads CASSRPGPPTYEQYF. CDR3 in DNA: TGTGCCAGCAGTAGACCGGGGCCACCAACCTACGAGCAGTACTTC. This sequence joins TRBV6-5 and TRBJ2-7; D may match TRBD1 or TRBD2 (5 bases each). The CDR3 consists of 15 residues. Germline V gene data show CDR1 as MNHEY and CDR2 as SVGAGI. With 5 bases removed from V and 2 bases from J, the gap between germline ends came to 16 bases.

This rearrangement joins TRBV5-6 to TRBJ2-5; a weak D match, TRBD2 (6 bases). CDR3 length: 11 residues. V was trimmed by 2 bases and J by 7 bases, leaving 6 bases between them. The germline CDR1 and CDR2 sequences are SGHDT and YYEEEE. CDR3 DNA: TGTGCCAGCAGCTTCGGGGGGACCCAGTACTTC. Amino acid sequence: CASSFGGTQYF.

The chain links TRBV9 to TRBJ2-7; TRBD1 might be the D (6 bases). The CDR3 runs to 15 residues. CDR1 is SGDLS and CDR2 is YYNGEE in the germline V gene. The V gene lost 3 bases and the J gene lost 0 bases, with 13 bases spanning the gap. CDR3 nucleotide sequence: TGTGCCAGCAGCGCCGGGACAACTTTCTCCTACGAGCAGTACTTC. Its translation is CASSAGTTFSYEQYF.

The genes are TRBV6-5 and TRBJ2-2; no clear D gene. The length of the CDR3 is 12 residues. Germline V CDR1 and CDR2: MNHEY, SVGAGI. V lost 6 bases to trimming and J lost 0 bases, with 2 bases between them. The CDR3 DNA reads as TGTGCCAGCAGATCGAACACCGGGGAGCTGTTTTTT. Amino acids: CASRSNTGELFF.

The gene calls are TRBV25-1 and TRBJ2-2; D is perhaps TRBD1 (5 bases). This CDR3 has 16 amino acids. V lost 1 base, J lost 4 bases, and 13 bases lay in between. The germline V gene encodes CDR1 MGHDK and CDR2 SYGVNS. The DNA of the CDR3 is TGTGCCAGCAGTGAATCCGGCAGGGCGGCCACCGGGGAGCTGTTTTTT. This codes for CASSESGRAATGELFF.

This chain connects TRBV20-1 to TRBJ2-1; the D is unclear. CDR1 and CDR2 from the germline V gene are DFQATT and SNEGSKA (reference sequence). Trimming stripped 0 bases from V and 9 bases from J, with 3 bases between. The CDR3 is made up of 10 amino acids. The CDR3 is CSAREGEQFF. In DNA form, the CDR3 reads TGCAGTGCTAGAGAGGGTGAGCAGTTCTTC.

The chain couples TRBV10-3 to TRBJ2-2, with 16 bases that match TRBD2. The CDR3 runs to 19 residues. Unmatched junction bases numbered 9, after V lost 6 bases and J lost 2 bases. The V gene's germline CDR1 is ENHRY and CDR2 SYGVKD. This CDR3 reads CAIRGLAGGALDNTGELFF. DNA of the CDR3: TGTGCCATCAGGGGACTAGCGGGAGGGGCCCTAGATAACACCGGGGAGCTGTTTTTT.

The chain is built from TRBV9 and TRBJ2-5; 7 bases match TRBD1. Germline V gene lookup returns CDR1 SGDLS and CDR2 YYNGEE. V trimming: 0 bases; J trimming: 5 bases; junction bases outside the gene matches: 10. CDR3 size: 16 residues. The DNA for the CDR3 is TGTGCCAGCAGCGTAGAGGGTACAGGGGCAAGGGAGACCCAGTACTTC. It translates to CASSVEGTGARETQYF.

The V call is TRBV27, the J call TRBJ2-6; D may correspond to TRBD1 or TRBD2 (6 bases each). From germline, CDR1 is MNHEY and CDR2 SMNVEV (reference sequence). This CDR3 comprises 18 residues. Trimming removed 5 bases from V and 0 bases from J, with 17 bases in between. The CDR3, as DNA: TGTGCCAGCAGTCGTGAAGGGGGGTTTCCCTCTGGGGCCAACGTCCTGACTTTC. It is translated as CASSREGGFPSGANVLTF. The full variable domain, in which reference TRBV27 and TRBJ2-6 provide the parts outside the CDR3, is EAQVTQNPRYLITVTGKKLTVTCSQNMNHEYMSWYRQDPGLGLRQIYYSMNVEVTDKGDVPEGYKVSRKEKRNFPLILESPSPNQTSLYFCASSREGGFPSGANVLTFGAGSRLTVL.

The V and J genes are TRBV27 and TRBJ1-2; possible D gene TRBD1, 6 bases. This CDR3 region has 14 residues. V was cut by 4 bases and J by 8 bases, with 17 bases left in between. Germline V gives CDR1 MNHEY, CDR2 SMNVEV (reference sequence). The CDR3 reads CASSSGQWLDGYTF. As DNA, the CDR3 is TGTGCCAGCAGTTCAGGACAGTGGTTGGACGGCTACACCTTC.

V and J are TRBV7-8 and TRBJ2-3; D tentatively fits TRBD1 or TRBD2 (5 bases each). CDR1 SGHVS and CDR2 FQNEAQ come from the germline V gene. The CDR3 has 14 residues. Trimming shortened V by 3 bases and J by 2 bases, and 9 bases separated the two germline ends. In DNA, the CDR3 is TGTGCCAGCAGCTTTGGGGGATTCACAGATACGCAGTATTTT. Residues: CASSFGGFTDTQYF.

This chain joins TRBV7-2 and TRBJ2-5; D possibly matches TRBD1 or TRBD2 (6 bases each). V was shortened by 4 bases and J by 9 bases, with 21 bases between the two germline ends. Per germline, CDR1 SGHTA and CDR2 FQGNSA. This CDR3 spans 15 amino acids. CDR3 amino acids: CASSSIGPGGLAQYF. The CDR3 DNA is TGTGCCAGCAGCTCAATCGGACCCGGGGGCCTGGCCCAGTACTTC. The variable domain in full, with the rest retrieved from reference TRBV7-2 and TRBJ2-5, is GAGVSQSPSNKVTEKGKDVELRCDPISGHTALYWYRQSLGQGLEFLIYFQGNSAPDKSGLPSDRFSAERTGGSVSTLTIQRTQQEDSAVYLCASSSIGPGGLAQYFGPGTRLLVL.

The CDR3 DNA sequence: TGCAGCGTCCGACAGGGAAAGGCTTATGACACCGGGGAGCTGTTTTTT. This encodes CSVRQGKAYDTGELFF. The chain uses TRBV29-1 and TRBJ2-2; 7 bases line up with TRBD1. The ends lost 6 bases at V and 3 bases at J; junction bases unmatched: 13. This CDR3 has 16 amino acids. Germline CDR1 reads SQVTM; CDR2 reads ANQGSEA.

This chain uses TRBV11-2 with TRBJ2-6; 8 bases match TRBD1. CDR1 and CDR2 from the germline V gene are SGHAT and FQNNGV. The CDR3 has 18 amino acids. Trimming removed 4 bases from V and 4 bases from J; junction bases left unmatched: 12. The DNA of the CDR3 is TGTGCCAGCAGCTATAGCATTGGACAGGGCTCGGGGGCCAACGTCCTGACTTTC. Translation: CASSYSIGQGSGANVLTF.

The rearrangement links TRBV2 to TRBJ2-7; D unresolved. The CDR3 has 17 amino acids. CDR1 and CDR2 (germline): SNHLY, FYNNEI. Trimming stripped 7 bases from V and 2 bases from J, with 24 bases between. CDR3 coding DNA: TGTGCCAGCACCCAGAGGACGGATAGGCCGGGCCCCTACGAGCAGTACTTC. It encodes CASTQRTDRPGPYEQYF.

The J gene is TRBJ2-1, the V gene TRBV29-1, with a tentative D call TRBD2 (5 bases). Deletions cut 3 bases from V and 5 bases from J, with 11 bases between. The CDR3 is 13 residues long. Per the germline V gene, CDR1 is SQVTM and CDR2 is ANQGSEA. CDR3: CSVEAGSDNEQFF. The CDR3, as DNA: TGCAGCGTTGAGGCGGGCTCGGACAATGAGCAGTTCTTC.

Comments on this clone: One junction end does not reproduce the germline sequence, and a read error may be involved. The rearrangement links TRBV13 to TRBJ2-7; possibly TRBD1 for D (7 bases). The CDR3 has 14 residues. The V gene's germline CDR1 is PRHDT and CDR2 FYEKMQ (reference sequence). This chain's CDR3 is CASSLGGTDYEQYF. The DNA for the CDR3 is TGTGCCAGCAGCCTAGGCGGGACAGACTACGAGCAGTACTTC.

This clone was observed once. The chain links TRBV19 to TRBJ2-3; D is undetermined. V lost 11 bases and J lost 2, with 17 bases in between. Germline CDR1 is LNHDA and CDR2 is SQIVND (reference sequence). This CDR3 has 14 residues. CDR3 in DNA: TGTGCCCCCCCAAAGAGAAGGGTCACAGATACGCAGTATTTT. It encodes CAPPKRRVTDTQYF. Using reference TRBV19 and TRBJ2-3 for the parts outside the CDR3, the full variable domain is DGGITQSPKYLFRKEGQNVTLSCEQNLNHDAMYWYRQDPGQGLRLIYYSQIVNDFQKGDIAEGYSVSREKKESFPLTVTSAQKNPTAFYLCAPPKRRVTDTQYFGPGTRLTVL.

This clone was observed once. This chain uses TRBV9 with TRBJ2-1, with D perhaps matching TRBD2 (5 bases). Trimming removed 3 bases from V and 2 bases from J, with 18 bases in between. The CDR3 sequence is 17 residues long. CDR1 SGDLS and CDR2 YYNGEE come from the germline V gene. This CDR3 reads CASSAGYVVGTYNEQFF. As DNA, the CDR3 is TGTGCCAGCAGCGCCGGATATGTTGTCGGGACCTACAATGAGCAGTTCTTC.

This clone appeared a single time. V and J are TRBV12-5 and TRBJ2-3; TRBD2 matches 10 bases. CDR1 and CDR2 (germline): LGHNT, FRNRAP. The CDR3 extends over 16 amino acids. V trimming: 2 bases; J trimming: 6 bases; junction bases outside the gene matches: 8. This CDR3 reads CASGLPSGRAWDTQYF. In DNA form, the CDR3 reads TGTGCTAGTGGTTTGCCAAGCGGGAGGGCCTGGGATACGCAGTATTTT. The variable domain in full, completed from reference TRBV12-5 and TRBJ2-3, reads DARVTQTPRHKVTEMGQEVTMRCQPILGHNTVFWYRQTMMQGLELLAYFRNRAPLDDSGMPKDRFSAEMPDATLATLKIQPSEPRDSAVYFCASGLPSGRAWDTQYFGPGTRLTVL.

The chain combines TRBV7-8 with TRBJ2-7, with 8 positions matching TRBD1. This CDR3 contains 15 residues. Germline assignment: CDR1 SGHVS and CDR2 FQNEAQ. Trimming took 5 bases from V and 9 from J; bases not matched to a gene: 15. The CDR3 DNA follows: TGTGCCAGCAGCATTACAGGGGGGAGCTTGGTTAGGCAGTACTTC. Amino acids: CASSITGGSLVRQYF.

The rearrangement links TRBV19 to TRBJ2-1; TRBD2 matches at 9 bases. The CDR3 covers 14 residues. J lost 10 bases, V lost 4 bases, and 8 bases had no gene match. The germline V gene has CDR1 LNHDA and CDR2 SQIVND (reference sequence). The CDR3 sequence: CASSTWTSDPEQFF. The CDR3 region has the DNA TGTGCCAGTAGTACGTGGACTAGCGATCCAGAGCAGTTCTTC.

The CDR3 region is CASSEARDRASSYEQYF. CDR3 sequence (DNA): TGTGCCAGCAGTGAAGCACGGGACAGGGCCTCCTCATACGAGCAGTACTTC. The rearrangement joins TRBV6-1 to TRBJ2-7; 9 nucleotides match TRBD1. The CDR3 runs to 17 residues. After removal of 0 bases from V and 4 bases from J, the junction contained 10 bases not matched to a gene. The germline gives CDR1 MNHNS, CDR2 SASEGT.

The chain carries TRBV28 and TRBJ1-3; no clear D. Looked up from germline, CDR1 is MDHEN and CDR2 is SYDVKM. Trimming left V 2 bases short and J 3 bases short, with 5 bases between. The CDR3 loop spans 13 amino acids. CDR3 region: CASSLNSGNTIYF. For the CDR3, the DNA is TGTGCCAGCAGTTTAAACAGTGGAAACACCATATATTTT. Drawing the rest from reference TRBV28 and TRBJ1-3, the complete variable domain is DVKVTQSSRYLVKRTGEKVFLECVQDMDHENMFWYRQDPGLGLRLIYFSYDVKMKEKGDIPEGYSVSREKKERFSLILESASTNQTSMYLCASSLNSGNTIYFGEGSWLTVV.

This CDR3 is CASSEIRDRSQPQHF. Here the CDR3 DNA reads TGTGCCAGCAGTGAAATCCGGGATAGAAGTCAGCCCCAGCATTTT. The genes are TRBV2 and TRBJ1-5; D is unresolved. The CDR3 has 15 amino acids. The germline V and J ends were trimmed by 2 bases and 6 bases, with 14 bases remaining between them. Per the germline V gene, CDR1 is SNHLY and CDR2 is FYNNEI.

The CDR3 sequence: CASSHQGFNTEAFF. CDR3 DNA sequence: TGTGCCAGCAGCCATCAGGGCTTTAACACTGAAGCTTTCTTT. The V call is TRBV14, the J call TRBJ1-1; maybe TRBD1 (5 bases). The CDR3 totals 14 residues. V was shortened by 3 bases and J by 2 bases, with 10 bases between the two germline ends. The germline CDR1 and CDR2 sequences are SGHDN and FVKESK.

The rearrangement uses TRBV11-2 and TRBJ2-5, with a weak D call TRBD2 (5 bases). The CDR3 spans 14 residues. The germline V gene has CDR1 SGHAT and CDR2 FQNNGV. The V end was cut by 5 bases, the J end by 4 bases, with 14 bases between. The CDR3 bases are TGTGCCAGCAGCCCCGTTTGGGCGGGAGAGACCCAGTACTTC. Translated: CASSPVWAGETQYF.

The chain has TRBV27 and TRBJ2-1; D is unclear. The CDR3 covers 15 residues. V was clipped by 0 bases and J by 4 bases, with 10 bases between them. Per the germline V gene, CDR1 is MNHEY and CDR2 is SMNVEV (reference sequence). The DNA of the CDR3 is TGTGCCAGCAGTTTATCGCCGGACCGATACAATGAGCAGTTCTTC. It translates to CASSLSPDRYNEQFF.